This T cell receptor (beta chain) came from a study of human T cells and chemical hapten exposure. In TCRdb, the RACE reads were re-called with MiXCR into one record per CDR3 protein. This table holds 180,000 or so distinct CDR3 sequences, roughly 15% found once. As for time point: patch test 1, 2 weeks after DPC sensitization. Specified treatment: therapeutic diphenylcyclopropenone sensitization with weekly scalp DPC. The receptor comes from a woman in her twenties or thirties with alopecia areata. Some clones in this sample may be carry-over from other donors' samples. The starting material was whole blood, obtained in connection with sensitization to the hapten diphenylcyclopropenone (DPC).

The CDR3 loop reads CAISESGGPQETQYF. The CDR3 DNA follows: TGTGCCATCAGTGAGTCCGGGGGACCCCAAGAGACCCAGTACTTC. The chain links TRBV10-3 to TRBJ2-5, with D possibly being TRBD2 (6 bases). CDR1 is ENHRY and CDR2 is SYGVKD in the germline V gene. The CDR3 loop spans 15 amino acids. Between the trimmed V and J ends, which lost 0 bases and 1 base, there was a span of 9 bases.